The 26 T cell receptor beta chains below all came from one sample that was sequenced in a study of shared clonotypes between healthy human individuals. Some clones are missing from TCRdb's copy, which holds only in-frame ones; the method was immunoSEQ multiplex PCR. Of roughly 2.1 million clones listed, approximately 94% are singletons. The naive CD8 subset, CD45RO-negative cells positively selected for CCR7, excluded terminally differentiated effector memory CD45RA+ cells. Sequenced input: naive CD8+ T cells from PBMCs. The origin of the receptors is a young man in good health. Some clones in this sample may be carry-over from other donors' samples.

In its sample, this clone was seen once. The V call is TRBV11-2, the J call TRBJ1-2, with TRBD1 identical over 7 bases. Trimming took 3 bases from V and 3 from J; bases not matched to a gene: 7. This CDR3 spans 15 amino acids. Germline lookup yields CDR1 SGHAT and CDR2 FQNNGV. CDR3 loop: CASSFRDSPYYGYTF. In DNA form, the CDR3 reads TGTGCCAGCAGCTTCCGGGACAGCCCCTACTATGGCTACACCTTC.

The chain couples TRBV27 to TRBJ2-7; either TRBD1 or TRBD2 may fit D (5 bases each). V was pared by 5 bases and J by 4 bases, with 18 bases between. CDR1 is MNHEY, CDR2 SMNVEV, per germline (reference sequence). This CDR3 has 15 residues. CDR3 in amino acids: CASSDRDRTFYEQYF. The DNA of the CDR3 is TGTGCCAGCAGTGACCGGGACCGGACGTTTTACGAGCAGTACTTC.

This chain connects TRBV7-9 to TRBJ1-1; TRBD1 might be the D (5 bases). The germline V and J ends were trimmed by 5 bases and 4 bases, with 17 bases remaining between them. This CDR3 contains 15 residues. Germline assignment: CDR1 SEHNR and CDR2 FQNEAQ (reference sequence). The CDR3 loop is CASSPPRVGSTEAFF. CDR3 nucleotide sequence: TGTGCCAGCAGCCCCCCCAGGGTTGGGAGCACTGAAGCTTTCTTT.

CDR3 coding DNA: TGTGCCATCGGGAGTTCGTCCTACAATGAGCAGTTCTTC. Translation gives CAIGSSSYNEQFF. The chain carries TRBV19 and TRBJ2-1; D may be TRBD2 (6 bases). From germline, CDR1 is LNHDA and CDR2 SQIVND (reference sequence). V lost 10 bases, J lost 1 base, and 11 bases lay in between. The CDR3 covers 13 residues.

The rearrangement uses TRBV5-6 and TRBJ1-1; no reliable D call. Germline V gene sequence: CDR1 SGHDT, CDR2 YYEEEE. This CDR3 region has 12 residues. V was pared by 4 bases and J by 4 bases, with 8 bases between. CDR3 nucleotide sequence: TGTGCCAGCAGCCTCGCGACCACTGAAGCTTTCTTT. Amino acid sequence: CASSLATTEAFF.

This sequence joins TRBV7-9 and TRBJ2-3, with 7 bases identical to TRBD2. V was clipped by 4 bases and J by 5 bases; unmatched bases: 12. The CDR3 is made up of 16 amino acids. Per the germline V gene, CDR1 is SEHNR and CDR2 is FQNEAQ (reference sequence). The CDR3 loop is CASSSNQVAGEDTQYF. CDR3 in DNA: TGTGCCAGCAGCTCCAACCAAGTAGCGGGCGAAGATACGCAGTATTTT.

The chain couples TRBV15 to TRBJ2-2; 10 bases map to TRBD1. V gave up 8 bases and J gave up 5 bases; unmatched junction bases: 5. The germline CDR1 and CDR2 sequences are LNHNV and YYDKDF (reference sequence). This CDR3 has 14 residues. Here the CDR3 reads CATAGTGATGELFF. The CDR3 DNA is TGTGCCACCGCCGGGACAGGGGCTACCGGGGAGCTGTTTTTT.

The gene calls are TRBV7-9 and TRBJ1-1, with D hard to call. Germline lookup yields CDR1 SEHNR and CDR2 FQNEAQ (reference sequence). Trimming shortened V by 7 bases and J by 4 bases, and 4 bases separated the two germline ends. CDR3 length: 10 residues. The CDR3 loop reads CASTRTEAFF. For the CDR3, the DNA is TGTGCCAGCACCCGCACTGAAGCTTTCTTT. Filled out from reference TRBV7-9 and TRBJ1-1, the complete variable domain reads DTGVSQNPRHKITKRGQNVTFRCDPISEHNRLYWYRQTLGQGPEFLTYFQNEAQLEKSRLLSDRFSAERPKGSFSTLEIQRTEQGDSAMYLCASTRTEAFFGQGTRLTVV.

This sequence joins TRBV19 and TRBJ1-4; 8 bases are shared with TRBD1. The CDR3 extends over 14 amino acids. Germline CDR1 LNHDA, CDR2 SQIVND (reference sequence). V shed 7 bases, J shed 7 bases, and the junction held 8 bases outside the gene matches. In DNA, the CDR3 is TGTGCCAGTACGATCACAGGGGGAAGTGAAAAACTGTTTTTT. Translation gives CASTITGGSEKLFF.

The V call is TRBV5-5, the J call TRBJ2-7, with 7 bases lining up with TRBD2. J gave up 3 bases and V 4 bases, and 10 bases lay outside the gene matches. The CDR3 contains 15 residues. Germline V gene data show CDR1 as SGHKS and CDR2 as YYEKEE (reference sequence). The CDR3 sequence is CASSPFGRGFYEQYF. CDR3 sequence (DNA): TGTGCCAGCAGCCCCTTTGGGAGGGGATTCTACGAGCAGTACTTC.

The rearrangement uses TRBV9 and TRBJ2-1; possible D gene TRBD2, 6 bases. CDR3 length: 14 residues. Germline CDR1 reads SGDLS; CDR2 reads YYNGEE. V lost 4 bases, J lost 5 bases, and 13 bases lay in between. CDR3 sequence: CASSSERAHNEQFF. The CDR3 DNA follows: TGTGCCAGCAGCTCAGAGCGGGCTCACAATGAGCAGTTCTTC.

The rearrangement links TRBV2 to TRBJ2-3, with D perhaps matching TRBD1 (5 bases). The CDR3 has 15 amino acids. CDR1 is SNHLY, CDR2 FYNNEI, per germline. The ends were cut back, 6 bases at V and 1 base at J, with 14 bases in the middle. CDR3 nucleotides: TGTGCCAGCAGCCAGGGTAACGGACGCACAGATACGCAGTATTTT. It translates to CASSQGNGRTDTQYF.

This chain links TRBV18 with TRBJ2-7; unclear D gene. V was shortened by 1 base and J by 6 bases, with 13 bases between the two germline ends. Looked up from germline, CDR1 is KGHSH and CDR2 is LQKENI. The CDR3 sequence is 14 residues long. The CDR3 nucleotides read TGTGCCAGCTCACCACTGGTCAGTCTGGGCGAGCAGTACTTC. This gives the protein CASSPLVSLGEQYF.

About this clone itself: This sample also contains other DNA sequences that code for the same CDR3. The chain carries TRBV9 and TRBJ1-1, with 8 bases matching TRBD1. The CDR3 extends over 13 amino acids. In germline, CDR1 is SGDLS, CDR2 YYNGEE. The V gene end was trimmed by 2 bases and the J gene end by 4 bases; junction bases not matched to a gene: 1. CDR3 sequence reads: CASSVDRATEAFF. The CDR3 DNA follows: TGTGCCAGCAGCGTGGACAGGGCCACTGAAGCTTTCTTT.

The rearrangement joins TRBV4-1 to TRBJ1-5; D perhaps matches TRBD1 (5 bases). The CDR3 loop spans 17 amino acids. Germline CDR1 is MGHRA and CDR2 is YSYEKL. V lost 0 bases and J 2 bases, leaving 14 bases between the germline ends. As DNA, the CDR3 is TGCGCCAGCAGCCAAGATAAGGGGCGGGGGGGCAATCAGCCCCAGCATTTT. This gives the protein CASSQDKGRGGNQPQHF.

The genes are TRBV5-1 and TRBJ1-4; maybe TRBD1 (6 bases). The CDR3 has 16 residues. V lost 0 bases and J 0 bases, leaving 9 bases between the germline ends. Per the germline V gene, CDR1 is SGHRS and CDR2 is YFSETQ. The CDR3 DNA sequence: TGCGCCAGCAGCTTGGACAGGGAGCCAACTAATGAAAAACTGTTTTTT. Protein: CASSLDREPTNEKLFF.

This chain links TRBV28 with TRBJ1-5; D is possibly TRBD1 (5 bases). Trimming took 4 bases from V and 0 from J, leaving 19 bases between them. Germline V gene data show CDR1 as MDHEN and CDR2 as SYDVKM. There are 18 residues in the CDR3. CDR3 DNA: TGTGCCAGCAGTTCCGGGGCGGCAGGAGTCTATAGCAATCAGCCCCAGCATTTT. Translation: CASSSGAAGVYSNQPQHF.

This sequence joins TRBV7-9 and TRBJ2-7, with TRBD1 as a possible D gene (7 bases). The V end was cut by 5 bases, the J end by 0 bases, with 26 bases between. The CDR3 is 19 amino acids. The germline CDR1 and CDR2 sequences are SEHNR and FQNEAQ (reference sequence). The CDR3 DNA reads TGTGCCAGCAGCGCCCGATGGGGGGATGGACAGGACGTCTCCTACGAGCAGTACTTC. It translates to CASSARWGDGQDVSYEQYF.

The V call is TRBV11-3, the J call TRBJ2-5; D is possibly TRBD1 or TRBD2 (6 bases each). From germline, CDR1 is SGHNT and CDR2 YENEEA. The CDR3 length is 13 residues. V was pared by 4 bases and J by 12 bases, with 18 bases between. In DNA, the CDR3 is TGTGCCAGCAGCTCTTGGCCCTCGGGGGCCAAGTACTTC. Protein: CASSSWPSGAKYF.

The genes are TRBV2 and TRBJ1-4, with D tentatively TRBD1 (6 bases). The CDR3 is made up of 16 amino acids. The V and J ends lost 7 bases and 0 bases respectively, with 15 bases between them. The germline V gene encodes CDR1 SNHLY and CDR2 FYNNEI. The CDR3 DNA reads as TGTGCCAGCACTCTCAGGGGCTATGCAACTAATGAAAAACTGTTTTTT. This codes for CASTLRGYATNEKLFF.

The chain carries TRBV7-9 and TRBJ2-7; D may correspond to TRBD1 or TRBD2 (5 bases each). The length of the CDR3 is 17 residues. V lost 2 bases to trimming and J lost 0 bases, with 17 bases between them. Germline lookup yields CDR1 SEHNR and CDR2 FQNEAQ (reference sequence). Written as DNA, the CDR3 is TGTGCCAGCAGCTTACGAGGGGCCGGGATGAGCTCCTACGAGCAGTACTTC. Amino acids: CASSLRGAGMSSYEQYF.

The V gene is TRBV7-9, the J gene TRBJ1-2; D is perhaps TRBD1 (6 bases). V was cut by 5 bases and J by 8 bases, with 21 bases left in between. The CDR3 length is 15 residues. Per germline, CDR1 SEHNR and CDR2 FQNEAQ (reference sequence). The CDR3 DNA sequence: TGTGCCAGCAGCCCTCCGGGGGGCAGCGTCCTAGGCTACACCTTC. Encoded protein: CASSPPGGSVLGYTF. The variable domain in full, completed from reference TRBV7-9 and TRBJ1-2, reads DTGVSQNPRHKITKRGQNVTFRCDPISEHNRLYWYRQTLGQGPEFLTYFQNEAQLEKSRLLSDRFSAERPKGSFSTLEIQRTEQGDSAMYLCASSPPGGSVLGYTFGSGTRLTVV.

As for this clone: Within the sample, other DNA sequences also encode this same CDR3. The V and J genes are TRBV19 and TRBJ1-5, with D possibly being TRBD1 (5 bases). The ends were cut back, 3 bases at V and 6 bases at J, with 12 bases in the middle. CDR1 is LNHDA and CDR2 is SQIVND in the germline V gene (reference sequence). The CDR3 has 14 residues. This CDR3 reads CASSIWGGGQPQHF. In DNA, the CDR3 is TGTGCCAGTAGTATTTGGGGTGGGGGTCAGCCCCAGCATTTT. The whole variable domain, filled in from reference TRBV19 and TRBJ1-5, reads DGGITQSPKYLFRKEGQNVTLSCEQNLNHDAMYWYRQDPGQGLRLIYYSQIVNDFQKGDIAEGYSVSREKKESFPLTVTSAQKNPTAFYLCASSIWGGGQPQHFGDGTRLSIL.

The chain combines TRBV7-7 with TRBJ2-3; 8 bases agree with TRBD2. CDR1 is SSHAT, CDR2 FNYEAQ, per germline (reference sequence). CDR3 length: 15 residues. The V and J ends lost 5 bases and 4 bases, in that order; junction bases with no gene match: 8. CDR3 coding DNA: TGTGCCAGCAGCCAAGGCGGGAGGAGTTCAGATACGCAGTATTTT. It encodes CASSQGGRSSDTQYF.

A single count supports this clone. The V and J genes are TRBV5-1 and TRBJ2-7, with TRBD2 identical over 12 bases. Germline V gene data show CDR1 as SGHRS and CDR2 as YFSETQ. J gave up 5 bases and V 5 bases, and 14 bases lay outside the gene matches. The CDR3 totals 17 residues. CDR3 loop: CASSASARTSGTDEQYF. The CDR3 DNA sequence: TGCGCCAGCAGTGCCAGCGCACGGACTAGCGGGACTGACGAGCAGTACTTC.

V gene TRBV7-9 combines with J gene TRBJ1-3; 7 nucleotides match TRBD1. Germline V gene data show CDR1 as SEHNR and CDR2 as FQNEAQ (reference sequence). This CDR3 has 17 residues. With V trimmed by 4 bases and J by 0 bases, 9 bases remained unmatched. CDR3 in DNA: TGTGCCAGCAGCTCGAAAGCCGGGACAGACTCTGGAAACACCATATATTTT. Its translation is CASSSKAGTDSGNTIYF.